Listed below are T cell receptor beta chains from one sample, sequenced in a study of shared clonotypes between healthy human individuals. Only in-frame clones appear in the TCRdb table, and some are missing; sequencing was by immunoSEQ multiplex PCR. The repertoire consists of roughly 640,000 clones, with around 67% occurring once and the leading ten covering approximately 1.6%. Sequencing was done on a sample of memory CD4+ T cells sorted from blood. The receptors were gathered from a woman in her twenties or thirties in good health. Both conserved end residues are part of each CDR3. D genes are given only for firm matches. Size values are once, few and many counts, or a class for expanded clones, and some rows have none.

TGTGCCAGCAGTAGTCACAGGGGAAAAGGTAATCAGCCCCAGCATTTT | CASSSHRGKGNQPQHF | TRBJ1-5 | - | TRBV6-4 | TRBD1
TGCGCCAGCAGCCAAGATCGAACGGGAGCGGGACTAGCGGGAGCCGGGGAGCTGTTTTTT | CASSQDRTGAGLAGAGELFF | TRBJ2-2 | - | TRBV4-1 | TRBD2
TGTGCCAGCAGCGTAGGGGGACAGAGTTACAATGAGCAGTTCTTC | CASSVGGQSYNEQFF | TRBJ2-1 | - | TRBV9 | TRBD1
TGTGCCAGCAGCGTTGGAGGGCTTGGGGAAAAACTGTTTTTT | CASSVGGLGEKLFF | TRBJ1-4 | few | TRBV5-4 | -
TGTGCCAGCTCGGTGACACTGAACACTGAAGCTTTCTTT | CASSVTLNTEAFF | TRBJ1-1 | - | TRBV18 | -
TGTGCCAGCAGTGAGGGACCCCTCTCCTACGAGCAGTACTTC | CASSEGPLSYEQYF | TRBJ2-7 | few | TRBV2 | -
TGTGCCAGCAGCAGCGGACTCGTTAACACTGAAGCTTTCTTT | CASSSGLVNTEAFF | TRBJ1-1 | - | TRBV5-4 | -
TGTGCCAGCAGCTTGGTCAGGGGTACTAATGAAAAACTGTTTTTT | CASSLVRGTNEKLFF | TRBJ1-4 | - | TRBV7-2 | -
TGCGCCAGCAGCTTGGGACTAGCGGGAGTGGACGAGCAGTACTTC | CASSLGLAGVDEQYF | TRBJ2-7 | once | TRBV5-1 | TRBD2
TGTGCCAGCAGTCTACGGCCGGGGGGGCTAGCTTTCTTT | CASSLRPGGLAFF | TRBJ1-1 | - | TRBV28 | -
TGTGCCAGCTCACCACCGGGCAGCAATCAGCCCCAGCATTTT | CASSPPGSNQPQHF | TRBJ1-5 | few | TRBV18 | -